The rows below give T cell receptor beta chains drawn from one sample of a study of blood T cell repertoires in COVID-19. Some clones are missing from TCRdb's copy, which holds only in-frame ones; the method was immunoSEQ multiplex PCR. The sample has a few hundred thousand clones; around 82% are singletons. The specimen was peripheral blood. Receptors were obtained from a woman aged 50 to 60 with acute or convalescent COVID-19. The CDR3 runs from the conserved cysteine through the conserved F or W. The order of the fields is J gene, clone size, D gene, V gene, CDR3 DNA, CDR3 protein. A D gene is named only where the DNA matches it firmly. A clone size is listed for some rows: how often the clone was seen (once, few, many), or a class if it is expanded.

J: TRBJ1-5; size: .; D: .; V: TRBV5-8; DNA: TGTGCCAGCAGCGACGGACAGATTAGCAATCAGCCCCAGCATTTT; CDR3: CASSDGQISNQPQHF
J: TRBJ2-7; size: .; D: TRBD1; V: TRBV30; DNA: TGTGCCTGGAGTGGCAGGGGGATCTCCTACGAGCAGTACTTC; CDR3: CAWSGRGISYEQYF
J: TRBJ1-6; size: few; D: .; V: TRBV5-1; DNA: TGCGCCAGCAGCTTACAGGGCTCCTATAATTCACCCCTCCACTTT; CDR3: CASSLQGSYNSPLHF
J: TRBJ2-3; size: .; D: TRBD1; V: TRBV5-1; DNA: TGCGCCAGCAGCTCCGACAGGGGGCAGGGAGATACGCAGTATTTT; CDR3: CASSSDRGQGDTQYF
J: TRBJ2-3; size: .; D: .; V: TRBV9; DNA: TGTGCCAGCCGTGGCGGGACAGATTACACAGATACGCAGTATTTT; CDR3: CASRGGTDYTDTQYF
J: TRBJ2-2; size: few; D: .; V: TRBV4-3; DNA: TGCGCCAGCAGCCCCGGGGTAGCGGATAACACCGGGGAGCTGTTTTTT; CDR3: CASSPGVADNTGELFF
J: TRBJ2-1; size: once; D: TRBD1; V: TRBV5-1; DNA: TGCGCCAGCAGCACGGACCCAGGGGGTGAGCAGTTCTTC; CDR3: CASSTDPGGEQFF
J: TRBJ1-1; size: .; D: TRBD1; V: TRBV2; DNA: TGTGCCAGCAGTCGACAGGGGGCGGACACTGAAGCTTTCTTT; CDR3: CASSRQGADTEAFF
J: TRBJ2-1; size: .; D: .; V: TRBV13; DNA: TGTGCCAGCAGCTTACGAGTCGTCTCCTACAATGAGCAGTTCTTC; CDR3: CASSLRVVSYNEQFF
J: TRBJ2-2; size: .; D: TRBD1; V: TRBV5-1; DNA: TGCGCCAGCAGCTACGGGACAGGAAGGGCCGGGGAGCTGTTTTTT; CDR3: CASSYGTGRAGELFF
J: TRBJ2-7; size: .; D: TRBD1; V: TRBV5-1; DNA: TGCGCCAGCAGCCCGGACAGGGCAACCGACTACGAGCAGTACTTC; CDR3: CASSPDRATDYEQYF
J: TRBJ1-5; size: .; D: TRBD1; V: TRBV19; DNA: TGTGCCAGTACCTCAAACGGCAGGGGGAGCAATCAGCCCCAGCATTTT; CDR3: CASTSNGRGSNQPQHF
J: TRBJ2-5; size: .; D: TRBD2; V: TRBV6-5; DNA: TGTGCCAGCAGTTACTCAGCTAGCGGGGGCCAAGAGACCCAGTACTTC; CDR3: CASSYSASGGQETQYF
J: TRBJ2-1; size: .; D: TRBD2; V: TRBV24-1; DNA: TGTGCCACCAGTGCGCTAGCGGGGGGGCAGAGAGGAAATGAGCAGTTCTTC; CDR3: CATSALAGGQRGNEQFF
J: TRBJ1-6; size: .; D: .; V: TRBV7-9; DNA: TGTGCCAGCAGCTTATCGTCAGGCGATAATTCACCCCTCCACTTT; CDR3: CASSLSSGDNSPLHF
J: TRBJ2-3; size: .; D: TRBD1; V: TRBV5-1; DNA: TGCGCCAGCAGCTTGGACAGGGGTACAGATACGCAGTATTTT; CDR3: CASSLDRGTDTQYF
J: TRBJ1-2; size: few; D: TRBD1; V: TRBV2; DNA: TGTGCCAGCAGGCCTTCGACAGGGAAGGGAGTCTATGGCTACACCTTC; CDR3: CASRPSTGKGVYGYTF
J: TRBJ2-6; size: .; D: .; V: TRBV4-3; DNA: TGCGCCAGCAGCCAAGAAGAGGGAACTGGGGCCAACGTCCTGACTTTC; CDR3: CASSQEEGTGANVLTF
J: TRBJ2-5; size: .; D: .; V: TRBV2; DNA: TGTGCCAGCAGACCGAGGGGGAATCAAGAGACCCAGTACTTC; CDR3: CASRPRGNQETQYF
J: TRBJ2-3; size: .; D: .; V: TRBV11-2; DNA: TGTGCCAGCAGCTGGCCGGGACTAGATACGCAGTATTTT; CDR3: CASSWPGLDTQYF
J: TRBJ1-2; size: .; D: .; V: TRBV4-3; DNA: TGCGCCAGCAGCCAAGGGGCCAGCAACTATGGCTACACCTTC; CDR3: CASSQGASNYGYTF
J: TRBJ1-5; size: .; D: .; V: TRBV30; DNA: TGTGCCTGGGCGCCGAGAGACAGGACTCTGCCTCTATACAATCAGCCCCAGCATTTT; CDR3: CAWAPRDRTLPLYNQPQHF
J: TRBJ2-2; size: .; D: TRBD2; V: TRBV5-4; DNA: TGTGCCAGCAGCTTGGATCGGGGGAGGGCGAACACCGGGGAGCTGTTTTTT; CDR3: CASSLDRGRANTGELFF
J: TRBJ1-1; size: .; D: .; V: TRBV30; DNA: TGTGCCTGGAGTGTCGCCAGGATGAACACTGAAGCTTTCTTT; CDR3: CAWSVARMNTEAFF
J: TRBJ1-5; size: .; D: .; V: TRBV2; DNA: TGTGCCAGTGCACAATCTGAATATAGCAATCAGCCCCAGCATTTT; CDR3: CASAQSEYSNQPQHF
J: TRBJ2-7; size: .; D: .; V: TRBV5-6; DNA: TGTGCCAGCAGCTTGGGAGGGAGGAGCGAGCAGTACTTC; CDR3: CASSLGGRSEQYF
J: TRBJ2-5; size: .; D: TRBD1; V: TRBV5-5; DNA: TGTGCCAGCAGCGAAGGACAGGGGGGGAGAGAGACCCAGTACTTC; CDR3: CASSEGQGGRETQYF
J: TRBJ2-1; size: .; D: TRBD2; V: TRBV2; DNA: TGTGCCAGCACCCGACCCGGGACTAGCGGGTGGGGGAGTGAGCAGTTCTTC; CDR3: CASTRPGTSGWGSEQFF
J: TRBJ2-2; size: .; D: .; V: TRBV9; DNA: TGTGCCAGCAGCGCCCTAGCTGTCGGGGAGCTGTTTTTT; CDR3: CASSALAVGELFF
J: TRBJ1-1; size: .; D: .; V: TRBV18; DNA: TGTGCCAGCTCACCAGAACGGACTGAAGCTTTCTTT; CDR3: CASSPERTEAFF